Described below is a single T cell receptor (beta chain) sequence and its context. V lost 3 bases, J lost 3 bases, and 8 bases stayed unmatched. The CDR3 has 16 residues. Germline loops: CDR1 SEHNR, CDR2 FQNEAQ (reference sequence). The protocol was immunoSEQ multiplex PCR, while the TCRdb copy is restricted to in-frame clones and leaves out a portion. The sample lists approximately 75,000 clones, 80% to 90% occurring once. The data belong to a study of blood T cell repertoires in COVID-19. V and J are TRBV7-9 and TRBJ1-1; 9 nucleotides align to TRBD1. The material sequenced was peripheral blood. The receptor was isolated from a man older than 75 with COVID-19, enrolled during active disease. CDR3 loop: CASSFRRGQGDTEAFF. CDR3 DNA: TGTGCCAGCAGCTTTCGGCGGGGACAGGGAGACACTGAAGCTTTCTTT. Full variable domain (missing parts from reference TRBV7-9 and TRBJ1-1): DTGVSQNPRHKITKRGQNVTFRCDPISEHNRLYWYRQTLGQGPEFLTYFQNEAQLEKSRLLSDRFSAERPKGSFSTLEIQRTEQGDSAMYLCASSFRRGQGDTEAFFGQGTRLTVV.